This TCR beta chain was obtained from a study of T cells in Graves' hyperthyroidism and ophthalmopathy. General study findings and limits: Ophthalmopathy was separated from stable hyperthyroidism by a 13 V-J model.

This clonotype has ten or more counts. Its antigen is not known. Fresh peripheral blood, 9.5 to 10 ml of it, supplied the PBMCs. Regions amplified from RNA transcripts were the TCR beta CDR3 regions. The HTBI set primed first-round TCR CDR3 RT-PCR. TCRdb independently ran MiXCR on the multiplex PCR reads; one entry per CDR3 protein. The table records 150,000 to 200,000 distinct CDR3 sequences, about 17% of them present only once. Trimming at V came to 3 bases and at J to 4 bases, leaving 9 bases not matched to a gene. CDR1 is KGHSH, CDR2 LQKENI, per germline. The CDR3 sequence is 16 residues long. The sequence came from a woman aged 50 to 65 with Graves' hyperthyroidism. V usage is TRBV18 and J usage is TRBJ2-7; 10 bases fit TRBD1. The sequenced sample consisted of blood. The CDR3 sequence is CASSPPGQGVSYEQYF. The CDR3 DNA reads TGTGCCAGCTCACCCCCCGGACAGGGGGTTTCTTACGAGCAGTACTTC.